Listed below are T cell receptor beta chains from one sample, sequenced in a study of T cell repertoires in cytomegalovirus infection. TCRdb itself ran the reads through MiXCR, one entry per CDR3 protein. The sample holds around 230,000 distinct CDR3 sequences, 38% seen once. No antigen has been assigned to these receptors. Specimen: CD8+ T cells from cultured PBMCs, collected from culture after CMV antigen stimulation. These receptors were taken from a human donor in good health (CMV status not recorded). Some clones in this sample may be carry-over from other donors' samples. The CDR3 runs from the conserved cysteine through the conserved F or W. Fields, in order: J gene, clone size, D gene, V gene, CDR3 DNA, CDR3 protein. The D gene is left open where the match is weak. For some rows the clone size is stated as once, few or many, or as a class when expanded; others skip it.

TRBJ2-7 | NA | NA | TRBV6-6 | TGTGCCAGCAGTTACGCCCCCGGTTTTCGTTCCTACGAGCAGTACTTC | CASSYAPGFRSYEQYF
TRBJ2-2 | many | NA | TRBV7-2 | TGTGCCAGCAGCTTATTCCCCCAGATTCTCAGGGATCCCAACACCGGGGAGCTGTTTTTT | CASSLFPQILRDPNTGELFF
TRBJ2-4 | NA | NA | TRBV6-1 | TGTGCCAGCAGTCAGCCGGACAGCCAAAACATTCAGTACTTC | CASSQPDSQNIQYF
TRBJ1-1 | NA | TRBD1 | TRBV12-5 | TGTGCTAGTGTCTTGGGGACAGGTTTGAACACTGAAGCTTTCTTT | CASVLGTGLNTEAFF
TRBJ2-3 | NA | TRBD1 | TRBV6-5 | TGTGCCAGCAGCGGACAGGGAAGCACAGATACGCAGTATTTT | CASSGQGSTDTQYF
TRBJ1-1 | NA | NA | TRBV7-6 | TGTGCCAGCAGCTTGGGCAGGGGCCATCCGCCGAACACTGAAGCTTTCTTT | CASSLGRGHPPNTEAFF
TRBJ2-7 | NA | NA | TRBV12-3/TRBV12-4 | TGTGCCAGCAGTTTAACGAGCAGGGTACGCGAGCAGTACTTC | CASSLTSRVREQYF
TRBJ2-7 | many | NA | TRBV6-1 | TGTGCCAGCAGTGGTCGCAATAGCGGTGGCTACGAGCAGTACTTC | CASSGRNSGGYEQYF
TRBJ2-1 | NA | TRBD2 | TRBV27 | TGTGCCAGCAGTCTGGGAGGGAAGTACAATGAGCAGTTCTTC | CASSLGGKYNEQFF
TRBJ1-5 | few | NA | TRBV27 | TGTGCCAGCAGTTTACTGGGGGACAATCAGCCCCAGCATTTT | CASSLLGDNQPQHF
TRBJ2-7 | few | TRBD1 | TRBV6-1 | TGTGCCAGCAGTATCCAGGGGGTTCACGAGCAGTACTTC | CASSIQGVHEQYF
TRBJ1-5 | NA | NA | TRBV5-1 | TGCGCCAGCAGCCGTGGGGAGAACCAGCCCCAGCATTTT | CASSRGENQPQHF
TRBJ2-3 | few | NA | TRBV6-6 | TGTGCCAGCAGTTCGACCAAGGGTCGACTATATAGCACAGATACGCAGTATTTT | CASSSTKGRLYSTDTQYF
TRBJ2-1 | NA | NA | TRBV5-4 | TGTGCCAGCAGCTTGTCGGCGGGATCGGGAAATGAGCAGTTCTTC | CASSLSAGSGNEQFF
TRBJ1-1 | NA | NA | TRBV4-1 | TGCGCCAGCAGCCCCGGACCCAATAGAGGTACTGAAGCTTTCTTT | CASSPGPNRGTEAFF
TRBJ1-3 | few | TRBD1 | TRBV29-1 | TGCAGCGTCCGCCGGGACAGGGCGAAGGAAAACACCATATATTTT | CSVRRDRAKENTIYF
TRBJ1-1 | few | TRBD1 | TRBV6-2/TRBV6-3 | TGTGCCAGCAGAGTCAGGGGGGGCACTGAAGCTTTCTTT | CASRVRGGTEAFF
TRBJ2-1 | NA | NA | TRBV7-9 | TGTGCCAGCAGCTTAGGGGATCTGGGACAGACTAGACACCGGCAGTTCTTC | CASSLGDLGQTRHRQFF
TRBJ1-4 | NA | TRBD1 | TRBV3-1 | TGTGCCAGTGCGGACAGGGAGGTTTACGAAGGTGAAAAACTGTTTTTT | CASADREVYEGEKLFF
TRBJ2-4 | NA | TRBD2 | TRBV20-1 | TGCAGTGCTGGGACTAGGGGGGATCTAGCCAAAAACATTCAGTACTTC | CSAGTRGDLAKNIQYF
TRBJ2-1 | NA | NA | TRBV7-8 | TGTGCCAGCAGCGAAGGGGGACGAGGGTTCTTC | CASSEGGRGFF
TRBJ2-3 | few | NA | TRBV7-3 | TGTGCCAGCAGCTTAAACGGGGGCACGGGGGATACGCAGTATTTT | CASSLNGGTGDTQYF
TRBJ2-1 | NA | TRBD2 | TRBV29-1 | TGCAGCGTTGAAGGGACTAGCGGGATGTCCTACAATGAGCAGTTCTTC | CSVEGTSGMSYNEQFF
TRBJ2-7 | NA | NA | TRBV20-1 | TGCAGTGCTAGAGAAGCTGGGGAGCAGTACTTC | CSAREAGEQYF
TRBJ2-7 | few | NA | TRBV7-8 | TGTGCCAGCAGCCCCGGGTACACGGGGGAGCAGTACTTC | CASSPGYTGEQYF
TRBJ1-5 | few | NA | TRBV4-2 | TGTGCCAGCAGCCAAGAGGCCGGTTATAGCAATCAGCCCCAGCATTTT | CASSQEAGYSNQPQHF
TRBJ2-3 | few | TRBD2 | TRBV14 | TGTGCCAGCAGCCAAGAGGCAGCGGGGGGGCCGATAGATACGCAGTATTTT | CASSQEAAGGPIDTQYF
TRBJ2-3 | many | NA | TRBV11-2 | TGTGCCAGCAGCCCGCCGGGGGAGGGCACAGATACGCAGTATTTT | CASSPPGEGTDTQYF
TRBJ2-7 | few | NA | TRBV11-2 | TGTGCCAGCAGCTTTAGGGCCGGGACCTTAAACTCCTACGAGCAGTACTTC | CASSFRAGTLNSYEQYF
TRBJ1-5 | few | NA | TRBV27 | TGTGCCAGCAGCCCACGGAGAGGAGAAGATCAGCCCCAGCATTTT | CASSPRRGEDQPQHF
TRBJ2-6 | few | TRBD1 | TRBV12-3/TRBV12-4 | TGTGCCAGCAGCCAGAGTCAGGGGGCTCGACGACTTTCTGGGGCCAACGTCCTGACTTTC | CASSQSQGARRLSGANVLTF
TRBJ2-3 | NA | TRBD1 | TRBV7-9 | TGTGCCAGCAGCCACCCCCGGGACAGGGGCACAGATACGCAGTATTTT | CASSHPRDRGTDTQYF
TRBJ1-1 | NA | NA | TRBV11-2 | TGTGCCAGCAGCTTAGGAACAGGGATAATGAACACTGAAGCTTTCTTT | CASSLGTGIMNTEAFF
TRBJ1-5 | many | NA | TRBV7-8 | TGTGCCAGCAGCTTAGAGGGCGCAAATCGGGGACAGCCCCAGCATTTT | CASSLEGANRGQPQHF
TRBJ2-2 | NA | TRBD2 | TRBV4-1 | TGCGCCGCCGGGGGTCTAGCGGGGGGAAACGCGAACACCGGGGAGCTGTTTTTT | CAAGGLAGGNANTGELFF